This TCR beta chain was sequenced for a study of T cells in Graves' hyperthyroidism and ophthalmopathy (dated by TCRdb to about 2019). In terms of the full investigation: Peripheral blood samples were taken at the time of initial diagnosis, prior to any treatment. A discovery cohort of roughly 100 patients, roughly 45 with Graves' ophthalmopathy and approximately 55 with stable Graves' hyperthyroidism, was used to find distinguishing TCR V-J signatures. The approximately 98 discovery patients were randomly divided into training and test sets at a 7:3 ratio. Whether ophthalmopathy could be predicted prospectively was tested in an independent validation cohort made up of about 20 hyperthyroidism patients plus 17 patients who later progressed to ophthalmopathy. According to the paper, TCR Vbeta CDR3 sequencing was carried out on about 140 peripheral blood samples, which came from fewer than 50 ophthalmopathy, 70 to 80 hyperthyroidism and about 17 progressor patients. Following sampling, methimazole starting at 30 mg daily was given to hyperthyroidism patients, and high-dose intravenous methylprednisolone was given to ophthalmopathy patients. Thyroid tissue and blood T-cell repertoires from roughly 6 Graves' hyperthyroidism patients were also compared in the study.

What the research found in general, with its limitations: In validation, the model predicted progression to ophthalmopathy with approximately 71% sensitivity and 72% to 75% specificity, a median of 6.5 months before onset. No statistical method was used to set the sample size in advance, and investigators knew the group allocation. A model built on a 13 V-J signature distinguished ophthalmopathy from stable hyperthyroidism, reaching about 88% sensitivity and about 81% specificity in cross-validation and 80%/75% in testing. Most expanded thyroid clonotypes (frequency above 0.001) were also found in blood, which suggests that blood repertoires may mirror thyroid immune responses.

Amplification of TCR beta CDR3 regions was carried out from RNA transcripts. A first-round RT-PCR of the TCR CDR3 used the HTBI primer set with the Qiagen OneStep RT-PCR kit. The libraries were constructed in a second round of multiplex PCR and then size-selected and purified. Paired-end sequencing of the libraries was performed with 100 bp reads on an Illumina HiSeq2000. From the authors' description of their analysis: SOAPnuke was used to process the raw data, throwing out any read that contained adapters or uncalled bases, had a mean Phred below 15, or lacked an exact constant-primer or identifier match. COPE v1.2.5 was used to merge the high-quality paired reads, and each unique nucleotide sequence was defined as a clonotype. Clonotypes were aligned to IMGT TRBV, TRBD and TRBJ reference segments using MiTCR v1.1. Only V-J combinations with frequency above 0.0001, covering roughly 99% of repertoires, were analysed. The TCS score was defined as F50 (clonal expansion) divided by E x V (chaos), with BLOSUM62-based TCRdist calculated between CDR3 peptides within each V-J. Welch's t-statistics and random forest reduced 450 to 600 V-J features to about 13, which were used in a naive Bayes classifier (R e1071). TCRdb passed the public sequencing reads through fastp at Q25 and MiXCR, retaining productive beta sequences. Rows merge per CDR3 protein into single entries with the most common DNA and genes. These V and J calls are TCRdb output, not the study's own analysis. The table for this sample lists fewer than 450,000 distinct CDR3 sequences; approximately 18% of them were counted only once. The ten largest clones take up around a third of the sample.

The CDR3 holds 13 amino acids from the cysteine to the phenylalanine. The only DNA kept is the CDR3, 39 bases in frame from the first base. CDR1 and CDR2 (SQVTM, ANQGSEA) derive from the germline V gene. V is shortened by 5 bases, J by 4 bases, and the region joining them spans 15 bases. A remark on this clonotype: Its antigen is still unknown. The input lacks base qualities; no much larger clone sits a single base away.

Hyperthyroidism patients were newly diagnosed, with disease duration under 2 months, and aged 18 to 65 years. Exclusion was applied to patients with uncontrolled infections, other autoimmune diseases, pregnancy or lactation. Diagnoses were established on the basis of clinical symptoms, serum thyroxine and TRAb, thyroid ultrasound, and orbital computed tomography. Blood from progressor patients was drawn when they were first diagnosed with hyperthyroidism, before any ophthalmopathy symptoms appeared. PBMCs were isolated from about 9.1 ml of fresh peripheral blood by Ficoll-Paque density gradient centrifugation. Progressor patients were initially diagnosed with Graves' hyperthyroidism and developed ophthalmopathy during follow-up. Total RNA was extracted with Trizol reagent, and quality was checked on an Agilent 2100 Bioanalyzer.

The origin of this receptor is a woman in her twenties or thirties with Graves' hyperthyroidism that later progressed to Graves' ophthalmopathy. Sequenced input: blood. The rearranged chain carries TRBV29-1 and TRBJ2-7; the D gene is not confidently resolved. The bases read TGCAGCGTTCTTCTCAGCCAAGTATACGAGCAGTACTTC. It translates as CSVLLSQVYEQYF.